This TCR beta chain was recorded in a study of OX40 agonist ivuxolimab in advanced cancers. As for the study in general: Patients in the trial were receiving intravenous ivuxolimab every 2 weeks, at doses of 0.01 to 10 mg/kg. At under 85% male, the cohort had a mean age of 60 years, ranging from about 23 to 79. Past anti-PD-1, anti-PD-L1 or anti-CTLA-4 therapy was accepted, and 40% had received some.

Produced via immunoSEQ multiplex PCR; TCRdb's table is partial and in-frame only. In the table there are 80,000 or so clones, more than 85% of which are singletons. Only one count was recorded for this clone. The antigen is undetermined. Study-wide results and caveats: With doses of 0.1-3.0 mg/kg, partial responders showed among the lowest clonal expansion.

V was shortened by 6 bases and J by 7 bases, with 13 bases between the two germline ends. The germline V gene has CDR1 SNHLY and CDR2 FYNNEI. The CDR3 loop spans 13 amino acids. The receptor comes from an adult with an advanced solid tumor such as melanoma, head and neck, liver or kidney cancer. The chain joins TRBV2 to TRBJ1-5, with D maybe TRBD1 (5 bases). Sequencing used CD4+ or CD8+ T cells sorted from blood, obtained in a trial of the OX40 agonist ivuxolimab. This chain's CDR3 is CASRKGEGQPQHF. Written as DNA, the CDR3 is TGTGCCAGCAGGAAAGGGGAGGGCCAGCCCCAGCATTTT.